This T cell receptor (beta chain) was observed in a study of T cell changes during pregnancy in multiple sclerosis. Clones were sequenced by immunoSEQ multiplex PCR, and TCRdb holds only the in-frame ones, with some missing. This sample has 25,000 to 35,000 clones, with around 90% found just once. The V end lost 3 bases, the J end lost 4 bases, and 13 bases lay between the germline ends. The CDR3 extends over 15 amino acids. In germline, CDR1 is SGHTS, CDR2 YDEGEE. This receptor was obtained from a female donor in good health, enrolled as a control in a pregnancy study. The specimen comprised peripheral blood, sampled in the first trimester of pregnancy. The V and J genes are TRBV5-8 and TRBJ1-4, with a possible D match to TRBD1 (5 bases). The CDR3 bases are TGTGCCAGCAGCTCCCGGGGGACCTTTAATGAAAAACTGTTTTTT. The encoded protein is CASSSRGTFNEKLFF. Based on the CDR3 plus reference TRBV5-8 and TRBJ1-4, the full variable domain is EAGVTQSPTHLIKTRGQQATLRCSPISGHTSVYWYQQALGLGLQFLLWYDEGEERNRGNFPPRFSGRQFPNYSSELNVNALELEDSALYLCASSSRGTFNEKLFFGSGTQLSVL.